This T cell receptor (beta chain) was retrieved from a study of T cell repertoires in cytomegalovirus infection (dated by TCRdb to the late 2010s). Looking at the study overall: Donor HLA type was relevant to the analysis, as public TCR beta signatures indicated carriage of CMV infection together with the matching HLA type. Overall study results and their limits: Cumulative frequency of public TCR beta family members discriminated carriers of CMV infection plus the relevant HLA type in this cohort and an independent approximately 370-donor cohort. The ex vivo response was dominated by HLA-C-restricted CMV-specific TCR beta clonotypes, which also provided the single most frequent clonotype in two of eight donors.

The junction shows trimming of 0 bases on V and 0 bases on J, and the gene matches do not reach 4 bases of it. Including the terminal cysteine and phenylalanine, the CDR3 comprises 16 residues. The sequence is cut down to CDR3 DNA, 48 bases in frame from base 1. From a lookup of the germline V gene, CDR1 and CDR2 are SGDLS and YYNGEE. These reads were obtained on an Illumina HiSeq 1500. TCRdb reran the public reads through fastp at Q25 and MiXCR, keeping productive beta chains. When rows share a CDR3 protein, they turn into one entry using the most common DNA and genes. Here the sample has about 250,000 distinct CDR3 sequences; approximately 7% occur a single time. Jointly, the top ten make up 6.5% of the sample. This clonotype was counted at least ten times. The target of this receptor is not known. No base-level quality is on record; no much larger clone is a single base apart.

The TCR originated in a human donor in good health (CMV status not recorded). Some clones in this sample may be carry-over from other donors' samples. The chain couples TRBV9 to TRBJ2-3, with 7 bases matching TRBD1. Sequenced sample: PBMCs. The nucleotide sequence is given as TGTGCCAGCAGCGTAGGGGGACAGCCGAGCACAGATACGCAGTATTTT. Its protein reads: CASSVGGQPSTDTQYF.